The rows below give T cell receptor beta chains drawn from one sample of a study of monozygotic twins with inflammatory bowel disease. TCRdb re-called the 5' RACE reads and shows each CDR3 protein once, DNA omitted. In total, the table holds some 200,000 distinct CDR3 sequences. Sequences were obtained from blood. The receptors stem from a human donor with ulcerative colitis or Crohn's disease, or a healthy co-twin of an affected twin (not recorded which). Both conserved end residues are part of each CDR3.

j_call v_call cdr3_aa
TRBJ1-1 TRBV7-9 CASSNYRGAEAFF
TRBJ2-1 TRBV7-2 CASRTTGLNEQFF
TRBJ2-1 TRBV7-9 CASSLDYRVWLF
TRBJ2-1 TRBV9 CASSSRGGFGNEQFF
TRBJ2-1 TRBV12-3/TRBV12-4 CASSLAQEGEEFF
TRBJ2-5 TRBV4-1 CASSQEGTGGGETQYF
TRBJ1-1 TRBV5-6 CASSFASEAFF
TRBJ2-2 TRBV5-1 CASSLARGTNTGELFF
TRBJ2-3 TRBV5-1 CASRVKGDHTDTQYF
TRBJ1-6 TRBV3-1 CASSGGRTPLHF
TRBJ1-1 TRBV6-6 CASSERIPQAFF
TRBJ1-1 TRBV4-2 CASSQGDTAFMNTEAFF
TRBJ2-1 TRBV7-2 CASSLAYTQFF
TRBJ2-4 TRBV7-2 CASSLRGGSSQNIQYF
TRBJ1-1 TRBV3-1 CASSPFSGGHTEAFF
TRBJ2-3 TRBV5-4 CASSTRLAGDTDTQYF
TRBJ2-1 TRBV5-1 CASSFTGSSYNEQFF
TRBJ2-1 TRBV5-1 CASSSGSWVEQFF
TRBJ2-6 TRBV6-1 CASNGDASGANVLTF
TRBJ2-1 TRBV7-2 CASSSLGGGRYNEQFF
TRBJ2-7 TRBV11-2 CASSLLRGKDEQYF
TRBJ2-7 TRBV7-2 CASSLGPGQQYEQYF
TRBJ2-5 TRBV2 CASSVNQETQYF
TRBJ2-7 TRBV12-3/TRBV12-4 CASKSRDNSYEQYF
TRBJ1-1 TRBV6-6 CASGSRDNTEAFF
TRBJ2-5 TRBV5-1 CASSVGAETQYF
TRBJ2-1 TRBV28 CASSFQRGSKSEQFF
TRBJ1-2 TRBV12-3/TRBV12-4 CASSLASGSRSYTF
TRBJ2-1 TRBV5-1 CASSLSGEEQFF
TRBJ1-3 TRBV6-5 CASSYSAGQGGNTIYF
TRBJ2-3 TRBV5-1 CASSLPPERGASTDTQYF
TRBJ1-2 TRBV28 CASSLQRYGYTF
TRBJ2-7 TRBV5-1 CASSLAAGKRGGTHEQYF
TRBJ1-3 TRBV6-5 CASSYSIGNTIYF
TRBJ2-7 TRBV20-1 CSAPTGTDYYEQYF
TRBJ2-7 TRBV18 CASSPNQLINSYEQYF
TRBJ1-6 TRBV5-1 CASSSMTGAESPLHF
TRBJ2-3 TRBV9 CASSVRDRARGADTQYF
TRBJ1-1 TRBV7-9 CASSSRAEAFF
TRBJ2-1 TRBV20-1 CSARGGTGNNEQFF
TRBJ2-7 TRBV5-1 CASSLVGGRGSYEQYF
TRBJ2-7 TRBV24-1 CATSDSYRSYEQYF
TRBJ1-3 TRBV11-2 CASSLVPELSFFNTIYF
TRBJ1-5 TRBV7-9 CASSSTGTGGNQPQHF
TRBJ2-7 TRBV28 CASSPLWRIPDF
TRBJ1-1 TRBV12-5 CASGLGGGAEAFF